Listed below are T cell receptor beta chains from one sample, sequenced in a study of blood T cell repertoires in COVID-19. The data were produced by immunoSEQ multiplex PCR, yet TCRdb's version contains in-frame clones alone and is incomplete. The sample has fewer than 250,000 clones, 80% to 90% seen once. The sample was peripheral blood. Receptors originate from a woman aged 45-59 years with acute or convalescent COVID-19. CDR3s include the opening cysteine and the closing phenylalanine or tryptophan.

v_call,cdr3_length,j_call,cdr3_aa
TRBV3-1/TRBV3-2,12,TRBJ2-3,CASSQESATQYF
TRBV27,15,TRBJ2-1,CASSRGGRLAGEQFF
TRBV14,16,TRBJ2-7,CASSPTEAGVYYEQYF
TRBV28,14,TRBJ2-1,CASSLLQVINEQFF
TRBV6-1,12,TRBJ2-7,CASSSPPNEQYF
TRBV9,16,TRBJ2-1,CASSVWSGRAIDEQFF
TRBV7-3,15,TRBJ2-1,CASSLAGGPNNEQFF
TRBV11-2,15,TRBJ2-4,CASSWTGGSANIQYF
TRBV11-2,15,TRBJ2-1,CASSLLALMDNEQFF
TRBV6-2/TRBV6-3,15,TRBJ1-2,CASSDPGGANYGYTF
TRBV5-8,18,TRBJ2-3,CASSLGIAGGGESNTQYF
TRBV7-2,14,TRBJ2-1,CASSPNRGYNEQFF
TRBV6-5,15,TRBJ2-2,CASRSSDRVGGELFF
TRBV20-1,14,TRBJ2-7,CSASASPIDNEQYF
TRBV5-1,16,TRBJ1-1,CASRYAGGVDDTEAFF
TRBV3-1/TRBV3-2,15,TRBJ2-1,CASSQDAGPSNEQFF
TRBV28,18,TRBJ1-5,CASSRPGYKGYSNQPQHF
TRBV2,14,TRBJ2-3,CASRETREADTQYF
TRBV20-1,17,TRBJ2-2,CSASVEGPSSNTGELFF
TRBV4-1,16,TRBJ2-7,CASSQDQTSGRYEQYF
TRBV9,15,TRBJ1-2,CASSQRGDVYYGYTF
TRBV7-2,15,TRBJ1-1,CASSTATGLNTEAFF
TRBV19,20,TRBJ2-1,CASSPSPRTSGIAPYNEQFF
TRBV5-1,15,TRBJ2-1,CASSHRTSGYNEQFF
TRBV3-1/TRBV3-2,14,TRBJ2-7,CASSPGTGELEQYF
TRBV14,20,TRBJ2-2,CASSQDTALWDRGNTGELFF
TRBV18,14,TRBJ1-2,CASSFDTLRGGYTF
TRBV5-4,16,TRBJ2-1,CASSLESGSSYNEQFF
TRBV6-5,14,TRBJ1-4,CASSSRASNEKLFF
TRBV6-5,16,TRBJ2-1,CASSYSGLAGGNEQFF
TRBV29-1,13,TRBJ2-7,CSVAPDMAYEQYF
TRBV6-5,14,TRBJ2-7,CASSSTGDFYEQYF
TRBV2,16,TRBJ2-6,CASTKDRSSGANVLTF
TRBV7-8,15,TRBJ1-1,CASSARQGRNTEAFF
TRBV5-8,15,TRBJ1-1,CASSRTGLMNTEAFF
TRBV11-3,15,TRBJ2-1,CASSLGTSSRNEQFF
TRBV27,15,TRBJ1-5,CASSLWGQANQPQHF
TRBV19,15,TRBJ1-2,CASSLSGTGGDGYTF
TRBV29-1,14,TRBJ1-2,CSVEGRGPFYGYTF
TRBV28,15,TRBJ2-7,CASSYVLAGIYEQYF
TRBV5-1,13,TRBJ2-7,CASSLERGREQYF
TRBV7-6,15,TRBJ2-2,CASRPLAGDVGELFF
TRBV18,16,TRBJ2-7,CASSPRRVLVILEQYF